The rows below give T cell receptor beta chains drawn from one sample of a study of T cell changes during pregnancy in multiple sclerosis. TCRdb's copy holds only in-frame clones and misses some; the assay was immunoSEQ multiplex PCR. This table holds approximately 50,000 clones, 80% to 95% found once. Here the sequenced sample was CD4+ T cells from peripheral blood mononuclear cells, taken after pregnancy. The receptor set was obtained from a female donor with multiple sclerosis, enrolled in a pregnancy study. Both conserved end residues are part of each CDR3. The D gene is left open where the match is weak. Size tells how often a clone was seen (once, few, many) or the class of an expanded clone, and some rows leave it out.

CDR3: CASSFTGTGDQPQHF
DNA: TGTGCCAGCAGCTTTACAGGGACAGGGGACCAGCCCCAGCATTTT
V: TRBV7-9
size: -
J: TRBJ1-5
D: TRBD1

CDR3: CASSLGLEPGELFF
DNA: TGTGCCAGCAGCTTGGGACTAGAGCCCGGGGAGCTGTTTTTT
V: TRBV7-2
size: -
J: TRBJ2-2
D: TRBD2

CDR3: CASSDRGMTEAFF
DNA: TGTGCCAGCAGTGACAGGGGTATGACTGAAGCTTTCTTT
V: TRBV6-6
size: -
J: TRBJ1-1
D: TRBD1

CDR3: CASSIGGTGPNTEAFF
DNA: TGTGCCAGTAGTATAGGGGGGACAGGGCCGAACACTGAAGCTTTCTTT
V: TRBV19
size: -
J: TRBJ1-1
D: TRBD1

CDR3: CASSSLPGSTDTQYF
DNA: TGTGCCAGCAGCTCTCTCCCAGGGAGCACAGATACGCAGTATTTT
V: TRBV7-2
size: once
J: TRBJ2-3
D: -

CDR3: CASSGLQVQGNQPQHF
DNA: TGTGCCAGCAGTGGGTTACAGGTCCAGGGGAATCAGCCCCAGCATTTT
V: TRBV6-1
size: few
J: TRBJ1-5
D: -

CDR3: CASSSGNTGELFF
DNA: TGTGCCAGCAGTAGCGGGAACACCGGGGAGCTGTTTTTT
V: TRBV6-5
size: -
J: TRBJ2-2
D: -

CDR3: CASSPGQGSHGYTF
DNA: TGCGCCAGCAGCCCCGGACAGGGCTCTCATGGCTACACCTTC
V: TRBV5-1
size: -
J: TRBJ1-2
D: TRBD1

CDR3: CASRWRGEQFF
DNA: TGTGCCAGCAGGTGGCGGGGTGAGCAGTTCTTC
V: TRBV7-8
size: -
J: TRBJ2-1
D: -

CDR3: CASSAIRDTDTQYF
DNA: TGTGCCAGCAGCGCCATCAGGGACACAGATACGCAGTATTTT
V: TRBV9
size: -
J: TRBJ2-3
D: -

CDR3: CASSLVGRAEAFF
DNA: TGTGCCAGCAGCTTAGTTGGTCGGGCTGAAGCTTTCTTT
V: TRBV13
size: once
J: TRBJ1-1
D: -

CDR3: CASSELERGGGNEQFF
DNA: TGTGCCAGCAGTGAACTAGAGCGGGGTGGGGGGAATGAGCAGTTCTTC
V: TRBV6-1
size: -
J: TRBJ2-1
D: TRBD2